This T cell receptor beta chain appears in the sequencing data of a study of T cell repertoires in cytomegalovirus infection. The wider study: It was recently identified HLA-C-restricted and well-studied HLA-B-restricted CMV epitopes that the study used.

Concerning this clonotype itself: Its target is unknown.

The CDR3 runs to 12 residues. The germline V and J ends were trimmed by 7 bases and 12 bases, with 16 bases remaining between them. Germline assignment: CDR1 MNHEY and CDR2 SVGEGT. TCRdb reprocessed the reads via MiXCR and lists one record per CDR3 protein. The sample lists around 710,000 distinct CDR3 sequences, just under 30% occurring once. Sequenced here: cultured CD8+ T cells from PBMCs, sampled from culture after CMV antigen stimulation. This TCR was sampled from a human donor in good health (CMV status not recorded). Some clones in this sample may be carry-over from other donors' samples. The chain couples TRBV6-2 or TRBV6-3 to TRBJ2-1; perhaps TRBD1 as D (5 bases). DNA for the CDR3: TGTGCCAGCACCCACACAGGCGATGGGCAGTTCTTC. Its translation: CASTHTGDGQFF.